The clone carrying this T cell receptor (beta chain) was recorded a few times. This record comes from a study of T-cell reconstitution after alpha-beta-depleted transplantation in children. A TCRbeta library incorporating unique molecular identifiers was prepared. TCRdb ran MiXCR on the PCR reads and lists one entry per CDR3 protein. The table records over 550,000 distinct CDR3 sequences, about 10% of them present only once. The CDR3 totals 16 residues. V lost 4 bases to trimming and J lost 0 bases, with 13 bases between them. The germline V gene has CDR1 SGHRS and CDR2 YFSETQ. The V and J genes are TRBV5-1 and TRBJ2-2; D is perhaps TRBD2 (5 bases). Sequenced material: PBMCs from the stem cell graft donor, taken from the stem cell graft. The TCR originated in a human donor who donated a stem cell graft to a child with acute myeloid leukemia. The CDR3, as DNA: TGCGCCAGCAGCCACCGCGAGGGCCCGAACACCGGGGAGCTGTTTTTT. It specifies CASSHREGPNTGELFF. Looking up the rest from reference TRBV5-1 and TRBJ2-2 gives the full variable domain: KAGVTQTPRYLIKTRGQQVTLSCSPISGHRSVSWYQQTPGQGLQFLFEYFSETQRNKGNFPGRFSGRQFSNSRSEMNVSTLELGDSALYLCASSHREGPNTGELFFGEGSRLTVL.